This TCR beta chain was documented in a study of T cells in Graves' hyperthyroidism and ophthalmopathy. Newly diagnosed hyperthyroidism, duration under 2 months, in patients aged 18 to 65. It was RNA transcripts that yielded the amplified TCR beta CDR3 regions. HTBI primers drove first-round RT-PCR of the TCR CDR3. TCRdb processed the multiplex PCR reads anew with MiXCR; each CDR3 protein has one entry. The sample contains 750,000 to 900,000 distinct CDR3 sequences, 38% of which appear only once. As concerns this clonotype: An end of the junction does not agree with germline; a read error may underlie this.

Germline V CDR1 and CDR2: LNHDA, SQIVND (reference sequence). The CDR3 runs 14 residues. The TCR comes from a man between 18 and 35 years old with Graves' hyperthyroidism. The rearrangement joins TRBV19 to TRBJ2-7, with a tentative D call TRBD1 (5 bases). Material: blood. CDR3 residues: CAGSMAQADYEQYF. For the CDR3, the DNA is TGTGCCGGTAGTATGGCACAGGCAGACTACGAGCAGTACTTC.